One and the same sample provided the 8 T cell receptor beta chains below, sequenced in a study of T cells in Graves' hyperthyroidism and ophthalmopathy. Authors of the study amplified TCR beta CDR3 regions from RNA transcripts. TCR CDR3 underwent first-round RT-PCR with the HTBI primer set. TCRdb reprocessed the multiplex PCR reads with MiXCR, giving one entry per CDR3 protein. The data hold around 350,000 distinct CDR3 sequences, with roughly 14% observed a single time. The sample taken for sequencing was blood. All receptors derive from a woman under 30 with Graves' hyperthyroidism that later progressed to Graves' ophthalmopathy.

This clonotype was observed at least ten times. The rearrangement uses TRBV7-2 and TRBJ1-3; 8 bases are a match to TRBD1. The CDR3 has 13 residues. Germline lookup yields CDR1 SGHTA and CDR2 FQGNSA. The V segment lost 6 bases and the J segment 3 bases; nucleotides outside the gene matches: 1. The CDR3 reads CASRTGVGNTIYF. The CDR3 DNA follows: TGTGCCAGCAGGACAGGGGTTGGAAACACCATATATTTT.

This sequence joins TRBV4-3 and TRBJ2-5, with a possible D match to TRBD2 (5 bases). Between the trimmed V and J ends, which lost 4 bases and 5 bases, there was a span of 26 bases. Germline V gene data show CDR1 as LGHNA and CDR2 as YSLEER. This CDR3 is built from 18 residues. Here the CDR3 DNA reads TGCGCCAGCAGCCCGGCCCGCGATAGCGCCTGGCTTGGTGAGACCCAGTACTTC. Protein: CASSPARDSAWLGETQYF.

In the case of this clonotype: Sequence at one end of the junction differs from germline and may be a read error. The genes are TRBV7-3 and TRBJ2-1, with 8 bases identical to TRBD1. CDR1 SGHTA and CDR2 FQGTGA come from the germline V gene. The CDR3 covers 15 residues. The CDR3 bases are TGCGCCAGCAGCCAGGAAGGACAGGGTTACAGTGAGCAGTTCTTC. It yields the protein CASSQEGQGYSEQFF. Combining the CDR3 with reference TRBV7-3 and TRBJ2-1 gives the whole variable domain GAGVSQTPSNKVTEKGKYVELRCDPISGHTALYWYRQSLGQGPEFLIYFQGTGAADDSGLPNDRFFAVRPEGSVSTLKIQRTERGDSAVYLCASSQEGQGYSEQFFGPGTRLTVL.

This clonotype showed up many times. This sequence joins TRBV18 and TRBJ1-3, with D possibly TRBD1 on 5 matching bases. From germline, CDR1 is KGHSH and CDR2 LQKENI. Between the trimmed V and J ends, which lost 2 bases and 0 bases, there was a span of 14 bases. This CDR3 has 17 residues. In nucleotides, the CDR3 is TGTGCCAGCTCACCAGAGGGACGGAAGATCTCTGGAAACACCATATATTTT. Amino acids: CASSPEGRKISGNTIYF.

This clonotype was detected many times. V usage is TRBV28 and J usage is TRBJ2-7, with D unclear. The CDR3 has 14 residues. The V gene's germline CDR1 is MDHEN and CDR2 SYDVKM. V was clipped by 5 bases and J by 3 bases, with 14 bases between them. CDR3 sequence (DNA): TGTGCCAGCAGTCTCGGAAGTGGGCTCTACGAGCAGTACTTC. Protein product: CASSLGSGLYEQYF. The full variable domain, rest sourced from reference TRBV28 and TRBJ2-7, is DVKVTQSSRYLVKRTGEKVFLECVQDMDHENMFWYRQDPGLGLRLIYFSYDVKMKEKGDIPEGYSVSREKKERFSLILESASTNQTSMYLCASSLGSGLYEQYFGPGTRLTVT.

This clonotype was seen at least ten times. This chain links TRBV18 with TRBJ2-5; D not resolved. CDR1 KGHSH and CDR2 LQKENI come from the germline V gene. There are 15 residues in the CDR3. Trimming stripped 3 bases from V and 1 base from J, with 12 bases between. The CDR3 spells CASSPGSVFQETQYF. DNA of the CDR3: TGTGCCAGCTCACCGGGTTCTGTGTTCCAAGAGACCCAGTACTTC.

This clonotype was seen many times. The chain couples TRBV3-1 to TRBJ2-2, with 8 bases aligning to TRBD2. CDR3 length: 17 amino acids. In germline, CDR1 is LGHDT, CDR2 YNNKEL (reference sequence). V dropped 1 base and J dropped 0; count of bases not matched to a gene: 4. For the CDR3, the DNA is TGTGCCAGCAGCCAAGTGGGTAGCGGGGCGAACACCGGGGAGCTGTTTTTT. Translation gives CASSQVGSGANTGELFF. The whole variable domain, remainder taken from reference TRBV3-1 and TRBJ2-2, is DTAVSQTPKYLVTQMGNDKSIKCEQNLGHDTMYWYKQDSKKFLKIMFSYNNKELIINETVPNRFSPKSPDKAHLNLHINSLELGDSAVYFCASSQVGSGANTGELFFGEGSRLTVL.

In its sample, this clonotype was seen many times. The chain employs TRBV6-1 and TRBJ2-7; 8 nucleotides align to TRBD1. The V gene's germline CDR1 is MNHNS and CDR2 SASEGT. The CDR3 length is 13 residues. J lost 2 bases, V lost 6 bases, and 3 bases had no gene match. CDR3 protein: CASRKQGAYEQYF. CDR3 sequence (DNA): TGTGCCAGCAGAAAACAGGGGGCCTACGAGCAGTACTTC.